The next 24 T cell receptor beta chains were all read from a single sample in a study of T cell responses to AZD1222 COVID-19 vaccine. Here immunoSEQ multiplex PCR was the method, and the copy in TCRdb shows in-frame clones only, minus some. The sample comprises 150,000 to 200,000 clones, 85% to 90% of which are singletons, and 4.3% rests with the top ten. This specimen consisted of peripheral blood, obtained 28 days after the second AZD1222 dose. These receptors were collected from an adult who received the AZD1222 COVID-19 vaccine.

This clone was observed a single time. The chain carries TRBV10-3 and TRBJ2-7; D remains ambiguous. Germline CDR1 is ENHRY and CDR2 is SYGVKD. V was pared by 0 bases and J by 6 bases, with 12 bases between. The CDR3 runs 14 residues. The CDR3 coding sequence is TGTGCCATCAGTGAGTCTCCTAGTTCTGGCGAGCAGTACTTC. Amino acid sequence: CAISESPSSGEQYF.

This rearrangement joins TRBV12-3 or TRBV12-4 to TRBJ1-5; D is ambiguous. With 7 bases removed from V and 3 bases from J, the gap between germline ends came to 7 bases. The CDR3 is 12 amino acids. This CDR3 is CASNTNNQPQHF. The CDR3 nucleotides read TGTGCCAGCAATACCAACAATCAGCCCCAGCATTTT.

The chain carries TRBV27 and TRBJ2-7, with a possible D match to TRBD2 (6 bases). Trimming cost V 4 bases and J 7 bases, with 17 bases left between them. This CDR3 region has 14 residues. Germline V gene sequence: CDR1 MNHEY, CDR2 SMNVEV (reference sequence). The CDR3 reads CASSSLLTREEQYF. In DNA, the CDR3 is TGTGCCAGCAGTTCCCTATTGACTAGAGAGGAGCAGTACTTC.

This clone was counted a few times. V and J are TRBV30 and TRBJ1-2, with 7 bases matching TRBD1. Per germline, CDR1 GTSNPN and CDR2 SVGIG (reference sequence). The V and J ends lost 8 bases and 5 bases, in that order; junction bases with no gene match: 8. This CDR3 spans 12 amino acids. The CDR3 protein is CARRDSKYGYTF. The CDR3, as DNA: TGTGCCCGCCGGGACAGCAAATATGGCTACACCTTC. Full variable domain (rest looked up from reference TRBV30 and TRBJ1-2): SQTIHQWPATLVQPVGSPLSLECTVEGTSNPNLYWYRQAAGRGLQLLFYSVGIGQISSEVPQNLSASRPQDRQFILSSKKLLLSDSGFYLCARRDSKYGYTFGSGTRLTVV.

This sequence joins TRBV5-5 and TRBJ2-2; 8 bases are a match to TRBD2. The germline V gene has CDR1 SGHKS and CDR2 YYEKEE (reference sequence). The CDR3 spans 16 residues. The V and J ends lost 4 bases and 2 bases, in that order; junction bases with no gene match: 7. The CDR3 DNA sequence: TGTGCCAGCAGCCCCCGGGGGGGCCTAAACACCGGGGAGCTGTTTTTT. This translates into CASSPRGGLNTGELFF.

This sequence joins TRBV5-1 and TRBJ1-2; D perhaps matches TRBD1 (6 bases). The germline gives CDR1 SGHRS, CDR2 YFSETQ. Trimming left V 2 bases short and J 5 bases short, with 19 bases between. CDR3 length: 16 residues. The CDR3 sequence: CASSFGSGGKAYGYTF. The CDR3 DNA is TGCGCCAGCAGCTTCGGTTCCGGGGGCAAGGCTTATGGCTACACCTTC.

V gene TRBV5-8 combines with J gene TRBJ2-4; D is perhaps TRBD2 (6 bases). Germline CDR1 and CDR2: SGHTS and YDEGEE. The ends were cut back, 4 bases at V and 0 bases at J, with 17 bases in the middle. This CDR3 has 17 residues. CDR3 amino acids: CASSPTYGGEAKNIQYF. CDR3 in DNA: TGTGCCAGCAGCCCAACCTATGGCGGGGAAGCCAAAAACATTCAGTACTTC. Full variable domain (outside the CDR3, taken from reference TRBV5-8 and TRBJ2-4): EAGVTQSPTHLIKTRGQQATLRCSPISGHTSVYWYQQALGLGLQFLLWYDEGEERNRGNFPPRFSGRQFPNYSSELNVNALELEDSALYLCASSPTYGGEAKNIQYFGAGTRLSVL.

This clone was picked up one time. V gene TRBV30 combines with J gene TRBJ1-5, with 7 positions matching TRBD1. The CDR3 contains 12 residues. The germline CDR1 and CDR2 sequences are GTSNPN and SVGIG (reference sequence). The V gene end was trimmed by 7 bases and the J gene end by 4 bases; junction bases not matched to a gene: 4. CDR3 amino acids: CALDRPNQPQHF. In nucleotides, the CDR3 is TGTGCCTTGGACAGGCCTAATCAGCCCCAGCATTTT.

V and J are TRBV7-8 and TRBJ2-5; 11 nucleotides align to TRBD2. CDR1 is SGHVS and CDR2 is FQNEAQ in the germline V gene. The junction had 20 bases not matched to a gene; V was cut back by 2 bases and J by 6 bases. This CDR3 is 20 amino acids long. The CDR3 sequence: CASSLRPAGRVAGGEKTQYF. The CDR3 bases are TGTGCCAGCAGCTTAAGGCCCGCCGGGAGGGTAGCGGGGGGGGAAAAGACCCAGTACTTC.

This chain links TRBV7-9 with TRBJ2-3; the match to TRBD2 covers 16 bases. CDR1 SEHNR and CDR2 FQNEAQ come from the germline V gene (reference sequence). CDR3 length: 16 residues. Losses at the gene ends were 6 bases for V and 6 bases for J; bases not matched to a gene: 6. The CDR3 reads CASRTPGLAGGDTQYF. In DNA form, the CDR3 reads TGTGCCAGCAGAACACCGGGACTAGCGGGGGGGGATACGCAGTATTTT. Combining the CDR3 with reference TRBV7-9 and TRBJ2-3 gives the whole variable domain DTGVSQNPRHKITKRGQNVTFRCDPISEHNRLYWYRQTLGQGPEFLTYFQNEAQLEKSRLLSDRFSAERPKGSFSTLEIQRTEQGDSAMYLCASRTPGLAGGDTQYFGPGTRLTVL.

This clone was observed a single time. This chain uses TRBV7-8 with TRBJ2-3; 11 bases line up with TRBD2. The junction had 12 bases not matched to a gene; V was cut back by 3 bases and J by 4 bases. CDR1 and CDR2 from the germline V gene are SGHVS and FQNEAQ. This CDR3 comprises 18 residues. Written as DNA, the CDR3 is TGTGCCAGCAGCTTCATACGGCCGGGACTAGCGGTCCCAGATACGCAGTATTTT. Residues: CASSFIRPGLAVPDTQYF.

The rearrangement joins TRBV2 to TRBJ2-5; 9 positions match TRBD2. J lost 4 bases, V lost 6 bases, and 6 bases had no gene match. Germline V CDR1 and CDR2: SNHLY, FYNNEI. CDR3 length equals 14 residues. Here the CDR3 reads CASSRETSGETQYF. The CDR3 region has the DNA TGTGCCAGCAGCCGAGAGACTAGCGGAGAGACCCAGTACTTC.

This chain joins TRBV5-1 and TRBJ2-3, with 10 bases aligning to TRBD2. Germline V CDR1 and CDR2: SGHRS, YFSETQ. The CDR3 consists of 15 residues. V gave up 2 bases and J gave up 7 bases; unmatched junction bases: 7. The CDR3: CASSLLAGSGNTQYF. CDR3 nucleotides: TGCGCCAGCAGCTTACTAGCGGGGTCGGGGAATACGCAGTATTTT.

This clone appeared once. The chain has TRBV6-7 and TRBJ1-1; D unclear. TRBV6-7 falls under the ORF class, with uncertain function. The V and J ends lost 8 bases and 4 bases respectively, with 17 bases between them. CDR3 length: 14 amino acids. In DNA, the CDR3 is TGTGCCAGCCTTATTGGTGGTTCCCTCACTGAAGCTTTCTTT. The encoded protein is CASLIGGSLTEAFF.

The CDR3 here is CGGQRTNTEAFF. As DNA, the CDR3 is TGCGGGGGACAGAGGACAAACACTGAAGCTTTCTTT. The genes are TRBV29-1 and TRBJ1-1; the match to TRBD1 covers 7 bases. Germline V lookup: CDR1 SQVTM, CDR2 ANQGSEA. The CDR3 has 12 amino acids.

The chain recombines TRBV6-2 or TRBV6-3 with TRBJ1-5, with D unresolved. V was clipped by 5 bases and J by 0 bases, with 23 bases between them. Germline V gene lookup returns CDR1 MNHEY and CDR2 SVGEGT. The CDR3 spans 19 residues. CDR3 loop: CASSPQLWASFYSNQPQHF. CDR3 coding DNA: TGTGCCAGCAGTCCCCAACTCTGGGCTAGCTTTTATAGCAATCAGCCCCAGCATTTT.

Regarding this clone: Other DNA sequences in this sample translate to the same CDR3. The rearrangement uses TRBV3-1 (or the pseudogene TRBV3-2) and TRBJ1-6, with D possibly matching TRBD1 (5 bases). Germline CDR1 is LGHDT and CDR2 is YNNKEL (reference sequence). V was shortened by 0 bases and J by 9 bases, with 6 bases between the two germline ends. The length of the CDR3 is 13 residues. The CDR3 region is CASSQEGTSPLHF. The CDR3 DNA is TGTGCCAGCAGCCAAGAGGGGACTTCACCCCTCCACTTT.

The V gene is TRBV5-4, the J gene TRBJ2-1, with D maybe TRBD1 (5 bases). Trimming took 6 bases from V and 0 from J, leaving 16 bases between them. The germline V gene encodes CDR1 SGHNT and CDR2 YYREEE (reference sequence). This CDR3 region has 16 residues. As DNA, the CDR3 is TGTGCCAGCACTAGGAGCCAGGGAAGCTCCTACAATGAGCAGTTCTTC. Amino acid sequence: CASTRSQGSSYNEQFF. The variable domain in full, with the rest retrieved from reference TRBV5-4 and TRBJ2-1, is ETGVTQSPTHLIKTRGQQVTLRCSSQSGHNTVSWYQQALGQGPQFIFQYYREEENGRGNFPPRFSGLQFPNYSSELNVNALELDDSALYLCASTRSQGSSYNEQFFGPGTRLTVL.

The rearrangement joins TRBV29-1 to TRBJ2-3; either TRBD1 or TRBD2 may fit D (5 bases each). The CDR3 length is 13 residues. The germline V and J ends were trimmed by 4 bases and 2 bases, with 10 bases remaining between them. Germline CDR1 reads SQVTM; CDR2 reads ANQGSEA. This chain's CDR3 is CSVGGTITDTQYF. CDR3 bases: TGCAGCGTTGGGGGGACCATCACAGATACGCAGTATTTT.

V gene TRBV6-4 combines with J gene TRBJ1-2, with D perhaps TRBD1 (5 bases). The CDR3 covers 16 residues. Trimming pared 1 base from V and 2 bases from J, leaving 14 bases between. Germline V gene data show CDR1 as MRHNA and CDR2 as SNTAGT. The CDR3, as DNA: TGTGCCAGCAGTGACTACGGGGCAGGAGGGAACTATGGCTACACCTTC. Translation: CASSDYGAGGNYGYTF.

This sequence joins TRBV5-1 and TRBJ1-2; no clear D gene. Germline CDR1 is SGHRS and CDR2 is YFSETQ. V was cut by 4 bases and J by 5 bases, with 15 bases left in between. The CDR3 extends over 14 amino acids. Written as DNA, the CDR3 is TGCGCCAGCAGCCGTGAGGGATCCCTTTATGGCTACACCTTC. This codes for CASSREGSLYGYTF. The full variable domain, with the rest looked up from reference TRBV5-1 and TRBJ1-2, is KAGVTQTPRYLIKTRGQQVTLSCSPISGHRSVSWYQQTPGQGLQFLFEYFSETQRNKGNFPGRFSGRQFSNSRSEMNVSTLELGDSALYLCASSREGSLYGYTFGSGTRLTVV.

The V gene is TRBV7-9, the J gene TRBJ1-6; TRBD1 might be the D (5 bases). Germline CDR1 SEHNR, CDR2 FQNEAQ (reference sequence). CDR3 length: 15 amino acids. The V gene lost 5 bases and the J gene lost 8 bases, with 16 bases spanning the gap. CDR3 DNA: TGTGCCAGCAGCGACGGACATTTGGTGGATTCACCCCTCCACTTT. It translates to CASSDGHLVDSPLHF.

The CDR3 here is CASSQDGSSYEQYF. As DNA, the CDR3 is TGTGCCAGCAGCCAAGACGGTAGCTCCTACGAGCAGTACTTC. The chain is built from TRBV7-2 and TRBJ2-7; D is unclear. The CDR3 runs to 14 residues. V was clipped by 5 bases and J by 0 bases, with 11 bases between them. Per germline, CDR1 SGHTA and CDR2 FQGNSA.

The gene calls are TRBV6-5 and TRBJ2-7; weak D call: TRBD1 (6 bases). The ends were cut back, 0 bases at V and 6 bases at J, with 18 bases in the middle. The CDR3 is made up of 16 amino acids. Germline CDR1 MNHEY, CDR2 SVGAGI. DNA for the CDR3: TGTGCCAGCAGTTACTCCTTCATCAGGGGTCCGGGCGAGCAGTACTTC. Its protein product is CASSYSFIRGPGEQYF.